Presented here are 25 T cell receptor beta chains from one specimen sequenced in a study of T cell clones after liver transplantation. Libraries were prepared by immunoSEQ multiplex PCR; TCRdb keeps only in-frame clonotypes and omits some of them. The sample yields about 20,000 clones, about 77% seen once. This specimen was CD8+ T cells from blood, taken more than 53 months after liver transplant. The receptors originated from a human patient who received a liver transplant. Part of the T cells may come from the graft donor.

The gene calls are TRBV6-1 and TRBJ1-5; D perhaps matches TRBD1 (5 bases). The length of the CDR3 is 14 residues. Germline V gives CDR1 MNHNS, CDR2 SASEGT. V shed 2 bases and J shed 4 bases, with 9 bases lying between them. This CDR3 reads CASSERGGNQPQHF. Written as DNA, the CDR3 is TGTGCCAGCAGTGAAAGGGGAGGAAATCAGCCCCAGCATTTT.

J is TRBJ2-7 and V is TRBV29-1; tentative D call: TRBD1 (6 bases). Between the trimmed V and J ends, which lost 3 bases and 7 bases, there was a span of 22 bases. This CDR3 contains 15 residues. Looked up from germline, CDR1 is SQVTM and CDR2 is ANQGSEA. CDR3 sequence reads: CSVDYSVTGSLEQYF. In DNA form, the CDR3 reads TGCAGCGTTGATTATTCCGTGACAGGATCTCTTGAGCAGTACTTC.

V is TRBV6-1 and J is TRBJ1-6, with D hard to call. The CDR3 extends over 11 amino acids. Germline CDR1 and CDR2: MNHNS and SASEGT. V lost 6 bases and J 6 bases, leaving 3 bases between the germline ends. The CDR3 nucleotides read TGTGCCAGCAGAAGTAATTCACCCCTCCACTTT. Translation gives CASRSNSPLHF.

The gene calls are TRBV30 and TRBJ2-7; D is perhaps TRBD1 (5 bases). Germline CDR1 GTSNPN, CDR2 SVGIG (reference sequence). V lost 4 bases to trimming and J lost 3 bases, with 10 bases between them. The CDR3 sequence is 12 residues long. In DNA, the CDR3 is TGTGCCTGGAAAGTCAGGGACTACGAGCAGTACTTC. This encodes CAWKVRDYEQYF.

The chain combines TRBV9 with TRBJ2-1; D remains ambiguous. Germline CDR1 reads SGDLS; CDR2 reads YYNGEE. V was shortened by 0 bases and J by 7 bases, with 11 bases between the two germline ends. The CDR3 totals 14 residues. The CDR3 is CASSVGWTINEQFF. The CDR3 nucleotides read TGTGCCAGCAGCGTAGGCTGGACGATAAATGAGCAGTTCTTC. The entire variable domain, with the rest obtained from reference TRBV9 and TRBJ2-1, is as follows: DSGVTQTPKHLITATGQRVTLRCSPRSGDLSVYWYQQSLDQGLQFLIQYYNGEERAKGNILERFSAQQFPDLHSELNLSSLELGDSALYFCASSVGWTINEQFFGPGTRLTVL.

This clone is termed medium-sized. The V call is TRBV6-4, the J call TRBJ2-3, with 9 positions matching TRBD2. In germline, CDR1 is MRHNA, CDR2 SNTAGT. The CDR3 consists of 16 residues. The V segment lost 0 bases and the J segment 4 bases; nucleotides outside the gene matches: 5. The CDR3 reads CASSDSMASGADTQYF. The CDR3 coding sequence is TGTGCCAGCAGTGACTCGATGGCTAGCGGGGCAGATACGCAGTATTTT.

The V and J genes are TRBV2 and TRBJ1-2; maybe TRBD1 (5 bases). V was clipped by 3 bases and J by 1 base, with 9 bases between them. The CDR3 sequence is 14 residues long. Germline values: CDR1 SNHLY, CDR2 FYNNEI. CDR3 sequence (DNA): TGTGCCAGCAGTGAGCCAGGGAGTAACTATGGCTACACCTTC. Translating gives CASSEPGSNYGYTF.

This clone was seen just once. The chain carries TRBV9 and TRBJ1-2; D may be TRBD1 (6 bases). Germline CDR1 SGDLS, CDR2 YYNGEE. The CDR3 runs to 13 residues. Trimming cost V 2 bases and J 4 bases, with 9 bases left between them. This CDR3 is CASSVEDSYGYTF. For the CDR3, the DNA is TGTGCCAGCAGCGTCGAGGACAGCTATGGCTACACCTTC.

The table lists this clone with a few counts. The rearrangement joins TRBV13 to TRBJ1-2; 9 bases are shared with TRBD1. The CDR3 spans 14 residues. Germline V gives CDR1 PRHDT, CDR2 FYEKMQ (reference sequence). V dropped 2 bases and J dropped 8; count of bases not matched to a gene: 6. The CDR3 loop reads CASSLYGTGKGYTF. Here the CDR3 DNA reads TGTGCCAGCAGCTTATATGGGACAGGGAAAGGCTACACCTTC.

A few counts support this clone. The chain recombines TRBV11-1 with TRBJ2-1, with D unclear. V lost 5 bases to trimming and J lost 5 bases, with 7 bases between them. The CDR3 loop spans 12 amino acids. The germline V gene encodes CDR1 SGHAT and CDR2 FQDESV (reference sequence). DNA of the CDR3: TGTGCCAGCAGCCCTCTGAACAATGAGCAGTTCTTC. Amino acid sequence: CASSPLNNEQFF.

The J gene is TRBJ1-2, the V gene TRBV15, with D possibly being TRBD1 (6 bases). The CDR3 contains 14 residues. The V gene lost 1 base and the J gene lost 8 bases, with 14 bases spanning the gap. Germline V gene data show CDR1 as LNHNV and CDR2 as YYDKDF (reference sequence). CDR3 nucleotides: TGTGCCACCAGCAGAGCCGCAAGGGGGTTAGGCTACACCTTC. This encodes CATSRAARGLGYTF.

By share, this clone ranks as medium-sized. The genes are TRBV4-1 and TRBJ1-6, with 8 positions matching TRBD1. The CDR3 is 16 amino acids. Germline CDR1 and CDR2: MGHRA and YSYEKL. V trimming: 1 base; J trimming: 8 bases; junction bases outside the gene matches: 7. In DNA form, the CDR3 reads TGCGCCAGCAGCCAAGCGGACAGGGATGTTTATTCACCCCTCCACTTT. It encodes CASSQADRDVYSPLHF.

J is TRBJ1-2 and V is TRBV7-9; TRBD1 matches 9 bases. Germline-derived CDR1 and CDR2 are SEHNR and FQNEAQ (reference sequence). J was trimmed by 4 bases and V by 6 bases; bases with no gene match: 3. CDR3 length: 13 residues. CDR3 sequence (DNA): TGTGCCAGCAGTTGGACAGGGGCCTATGGCTACACCTTC. Translation gives CASSWTGAYGYTF.

This clone is categorized as medium-sized. V and J are TRBV2 and TRBJ2-1, with 9 bases matching TRBD1. Germline trimming cut 4 bases from V and 9 bases from J; bases unmatched to any gene: 4. Germline V CDR1 and CDR2: SNHLY, FYNNEI. This CDR3 contains 13 residues. The CDR3 region has the DNA TGTGCCAGCAGTGGCGGGACAGGGCGTGAGCAGTTCTTC. Translating it yields CASSGGTGREQFF.

The J gene is TRBJ2-7, the V gene TRBV7-2, with D possibly being TRBD1 (6 bases). Germline lookup yields CDR1 SGHTA and CDR2 FQGNSA. The CDR3 has 14 residues. Trimming stripped 5 bases from V and 2 bases from J, with 13 bases between. For the CDR3, the DNA is TGTGCCAGCAGCCCCAAGGACAGAACCTACGAGCAGTACTTC. Protein sequence: CASSPKDRTYEQYF.

This rearrangement joins TRBV30 to TRBJ1-4, with D possibly TRBD1 on 6 matching bases. Between the trimmed V and J ends, which lost 2 bases and 0 bases, there was a span of 13 bases. CDR3 length: 16 amino acids. The germline V gene has CDR1 GTSNPN and CDR2 SVGIG (reference sequence). CDR3 sequence (DNA): TGTGCCTGGAGTACGGGGGACATTGCAACTAATGAAAAACTGTTTTTT. This encodes CAWSTGDIATNEKLFF.

The chain employs TRBV11-2 and TRBJ1-2, with 10 bases fitting TRBD1. The trim removed 6 bases at V and 6 bases at J, leaving 4 bases unmatched. Germline assignment: CDR1 SGHAT and CDR2 FQNNGV. CDR3 length: 13 amino acids. In DNA, the CDR3 is TGTGCCAGCAGGTTGACAGGGGGCCATGGCTACACCTTC. This translates into CASRLTGGHGYTF.

This clone was seen a handful of times. The rearrangement uses TRBV6-6 and TRBJ2-7; 7 nucleotides line up with TRBD2. CDR3 length: 12 amino acids. Trimming removed 6 bases from V and 2 bases from J; junction bases left unmatched: 1. Germline CDR1 is MNHNY and CDR2 is SVGAGI (reference sequence). CDR3 coding DNA: TGTGCCAGCAGGGGGGGGGCCTACGAGCAGTACTTC. Its protein is CASRGGAYEQYF.

V is TRBV10-2 and J is TRBJ2-5; D perhaps matches TRBD1 (5 bases). Trimming shortened V by 6 bases and J by 5 bases, and 13 bases separated the two germline ends. The CDR3 is made up of 13 amino acids. The germline V gene encodes CDR1 WSHSY and CDR2 SAAADI. The CDR3 protein is CASRDTYWETQYF. The CDR3 nucleotides read TGCGCCAGCAGGGACACTTATTGGGAGACCCAGTACTTC.

This chain uses TRBV6-5 with TRBJ2-3; D is unresolved. V lost 5 bases to trimming and J lost 3 bases, with 9 bases between them. The CDR3 consists of 13 residues. Germline lookup yields CDR1 MNHEY and CDR2 SVGAGI. For the CDR3, the DNA is TGTGCCAGCAGTCCATCCGGGACAGATACGCAGTATTTT. Amino acid sequence: CASSPSGTDTQYF.

The chain couples TRBV11-2 to TRBJ2-3; tentatively, D is TRBD1 or TRBD2 (6 bases each). CDR1 and CDR2 (germline): SGHAT, FQNNGV. This CDR3 comprises 16 residues. Trimming took off 7 bases at V and 2 bases at J, with 19 bases between the two ends. This chain's CDR3 is CASTRLGGGYTDTQYF. The CDR3 nucleotides are TGTGCCAGCACTAGGCTCGGAGGGGGTTACACAGATACGCAGTATTTT.

The CDR3 loop reads CASPGTSGGANGELFF. CDR3 bases: TGTGCCAGTCCTGGGACTAGCGGGGGGGCGAACGGGGAGCTGTTTTTT. The rearrangement joins TRBV21-1 to TRBJ2-2; no DNA check was done on the table's D call, TRBD2. TRBV21-1 is given as a pseudogene. This CDR3 is built from 16 residues.

This clone was picked up one time. The V call is TRBV11-2, the J call TRBJ2-3; D gene unclear. Germline V gene sequence: CDR1 SGHAT, CDR2 FQNNGV. This CDR3 contains 18 residues. V lost 5 bases, J lost 7 bases, and 28 bases lay in between. Here the CDR3 DNA reads TGTGCCAGCAGCCTTGGCCCTGGAACCGGGCCTCCAAGAAATACGCAGTATTTT. It translates to CASSLGPGTGPPRNTQYF. The full variable domain, rest sourced from reference TRBV11-2 and TRBJ2-3, is EAGVAQSPRYKIIEKRQSVAFWCNPISGHATLYWYQQILGQGPKLLIQFQNNGVVDDSQLPKDRFSAERLKGVDSTLKIQPAKLEDSAVYLCASSLGPGTGPPRNTQYFGPGTRLTVL.

In this sample, this clone turned up once. The chain employs TRBV27 and TRBJ2-7; 8 nucleotides align to TRBD1. The V segment lost 2 bases and the J segment 3 bases; nucleotides outside the gene matches: 3. The CDR3 sequence is 14 residues long. CDR1 is MNHEY and CDR2 is SMNVEV in the germline V gene (reference sequence). CDR3 DNA sequence: TGTGCCAGCAGTTTAGGGGGACAGGTCTACGAGCAGTACTTC. Translation gives CASSLGGQVYEQYF.

In this sample, this clone turned up once. This chain links TRBV11-2 with TRBJ2-7; TRBD1 matches 10 bases. Germline V CDR1 and CDR2: SGHAT, FQNNGV. The V gene end was trimmed by 1 base and the J gene end by 0 bases; junction bases not matched to a gene: 9. This CDR3 comprises 18 residues. This CDR3 reads CASSLVGTGVVGSYEQYF. The CDR3 nucleotides read TGTGCCAGCAGCTTAGTAGGGACAGGGGTAGTCGGCTCCTACGAGCAGTACTTC.